One sample yielded the 22 T cell receptor beta chains listed below, sequenced in a study of T cells after yellow fever vaccination. TCRdb used MiXCR to reprocess the 5' RACE reads, holding one entry per CDR3 protein. The sample has some 220,000 distinct CDR3 sequences, 3.2% seen once. The material was CD4+ T cells sorted from PBMCs, obtained 10 days after the yellow fever booster vaccination. The receptors originated from a man aged 18-30 years who received the YFV17D yellow fever vaccine.

Only a few counts were recorded for this clonotype. The chain has TRBV6-6 and TRBJ1-1; 10 nucleotides match TRBD1. This CDR3 has 15 amino acids. V shed 6 bases and J 4 bases; nucleotides not matched to a gene: 8. Germline loops: CDR1 MNHNY, CDR2 SVGAGI (reference sequence). The CDR3 coding sequence is TGTGCCAGCAGCCGACAGGGGGCGCAGGTCACTGAAGCTTTCTTT. Translation: CASSRQGAQVTEAFF.

The CDR3 nucleotides are TGTGCCAGCTCAGGAGTCGGGACCACTGAAGCTTTCTTT. It is translated as CASSGVGTTEAFF. The chain carries TRBV18 and TRBJ1-1; D may be TRBD1 (5 bases). CDR1 is KGHSH and CDR2 is LQKENI in the germline V gene. With 5 bases removed from V and 4 bases from J, the gap between germline ends came to 11 bases. The CDR3 loop spans 13 amino acids.

This chain joins TRBV20-1 and TRBJ1-2; 7 nucleotides match TRBD1. Germline values: CDR1 DFQATT, CDR2 SNEGSKA (reference sequence). The CDR3 runs to 14 residues. With 2 bases clipped from V and 0 bases from J, the junction kept 3 bases outside the gene matches. DNA for the CDR3: TGCAGTGCTAGACGGGACAGACCTAACTATGGCTACACCTTC. It is translated as CSARRDRPNYGYTF.

This clonotype has a handful of counts. The chain has TRBV30 and TRBJ1-1; D is unclear. CDR1 GTSNPN and CDR2 SVGIG come from the germline V gene (reference sequence). The V end lost 1 base, the J end lost 7 bases, and 19 bases lay between the germline ends. The CDR3 extends over 15 amino acids. The CDR3 region is CAWSDNRIGGNEAFF. The CDR3 DNA follows: TGTGCCTGGAGTGACAATAGGATCGGTGGAAATGAAGCTTTCTTT.

This clonotype was seen a few times. The genes are TRBV5-4 and TRBJ2-2; tentatively, D is TRBD2 (7 bases). V was cut by 4 bases and J by 3 bases, with 13 bases left in between. This CDR3 region has 15 residues. CDR1 and CDR2 (germline): SGHNT, YYREEE (reference sequence). The CDR3 sequence is CASSPRGGDTGELFF. CDR3 bases: TGTGCCAGCAGCCCGAGGGGGGGAGACACCGGGGAGCTGTTTTTT. Complete variable domain (other parts from reference TRBV5-4 and TRBJ2-2): ETGVTQSPTHLIKTRGQQVTLRCSSQSGHNTVSWYQQALGQGPQFIFQYYREEENGRGNFPPRFSGLQFPNYSSELNVNALELDDSALYLCASSPRGGDTGELFFGEGSRLTVL.

This clonotype has just a few counts. V gene TRBV15 combines with J gene TRBJ1-5; possible D gene TRBD1, 6 bases. The V and J ends lost 1 base and 0 bases respectively, with 10 bases between them. CDR3 length: 16 residues. Germline V lookup: CDR1 LNHNV, CDR2 YYDKDF (reference sequence). CDR3 amino acids: CATSRGQAYSNQPQHF. DNA of the CDR3: TGTGCCACCAGCAGAGGACAGGCTTATAGCAATCAGCCCCAGCATTTT.

This clonotype has at least ten counts. V gene TRBV19 combines with J gene TRBJ2-7; 10 positions agree with TRBD1. This CDR3 contains 16 residues. The V segment lost 2 bases and the J segment 3 bases; nucleotides outside the gene matches: 7. CDR1 and CDR2 from the germline V gene are LNHDA and SQIVND (reference sequence). The CDR3 loop reads CASSIIPGTGDYEQYF. Written as DNA, the CDR3 is TGTGCCAGTAGTATAATACCCGGGACAGGGGACTACGAGCAGTACTTC.

This clonotype was recorded many times. The rearrangement links TRBV28 to TRBJ1-2; D ambiguous. The CDR3 is made up of 11 amino acids. V lost 8 bases to trimming and J lost 0 bases, with 4 bases between them. Germline CDR1 MDHEN, CDR2 SYDVKM. The CDR3 DNA sequence: TGTGCCAGCGGGTCTAACTATGGCTACACCTTC. Translating it yields CASGSNYGYTF.

This clonotype has at least ten counts. One end of the junction varies from germline; a read error may be responsible. The CDR3 sequence: CASSPSNDRPNLPQHF. The DNA for the CDR3 is TGTGCCAGCAGTCCATCTAACGATCGGCCGAATCTGCCCCAGCATTTT. The chain combines TRBV6-1 with TRBJ1-5; D uncertain. The CDR3 consists of 16 residues. Germline assignment: CDR1 MNHNS and CDR2 SASEGT.

This clonotype occurred many times. The chain carries TRBV5-6 and TRBJ2-5, with D maybe TRBD1 (5 bases). The V and J ends lost 1 base and 7 bases respectively, with 17 bases between them. The CDR3 length is 15 residues. CDR1 and CDR2 (germline): SGHDT, YYEEEE. The CDR3 nucleotides are TGTGCCAGCAGCTTGTTCGCGACAGCCGCAGGGACCCAGTACTTC. This encodes CASSLFATAAGTQYF.

This sequence joins TRBV7-9 and TRBJ1-1; D may be TRBD1 (5 bases). Per the germline V gene, CDR1 is SEHNR and CDR2 is FQNEAQ (reference sequence). The CDR3 extends over 14 amino acids. V lost 4 bases and J 3 bases, leaving 12 bases between the germline ends. CDR3 amino acids: CASSSAGIYTEAFF. The CDR3 DNA is TGTGCCAGCAGCTCCGCAGGGATTTACACTGAAGCTTTCTTT.

J is TRBJ1-1 and V is TRBV7-9; no clear D gene. Germline CDR1 reads SEHNR; CDR2 reads FQNEAQ (reference sequence). This CDR3 is built from 14 residues. V lost 2 bases, J lost 5 bases, and 12 bases lay in between. CDR3: CASSLSGSETEAFF. The CDR3 DNA reads TGTGCCAGCAGCTTATCTGGGTCGGAGACTGAAGCTTTCTTT.

The table lists this clonotype with many counts. The chain carries TRBV7-2 and TRBJ1-1; 8 nucleotides line up with TRBD1. V lost 4 bases to trimming and J lost 1 base; unmatched junction nucleotides: 11. The V gene's germline CDR1 is SGHTA and CDR2 FQGNSA. CDR3 length equals 17 residues. CDR3 sequence: CASSYRAGGLSNTEAFF. For the CDR3, the DNA is TGTGCCAGCAGCTATAGGGCAGGGGGCCTTTCGAACACTGAAGCTTTCTTT.

This clonotype was recorded many times. The gene calls are TRBV5-5 and TRBJ2-5, with TRBD2 matching over 8 bases. Germline V gene data show CDR1 as SGHKS and CDR2 as YYEKEE (reference sequence). The V gene end was trimmed by 3 bases and the J gene end by 2 bases; junction bases not matched to a gene: 6. The CDR3 extends over 15 amino acids. CDR3 loop: CASSYSGASQETQYF. The DNA for the CDR3 is TGTGCCAGCAGCTATAGCGGGGCTTCGCAAGAGACCCAGTACTTC.

The chain uses TRBV9 and TRBJ2-6; D is perhaps TRBD1 or TRBD2 (5 bases each). The CDR3 sequence is 16 residues long. V was trimmed by 4 bases and J by 4 bases, leaving 15 bases between them. CDR1 is SGDLS and CDR2 is YYNGEE in the germline V gene. The CDR3 loop reads CASSPTAWGGANVLTF. The CDR3, as DNA: TGTGCCAGCAGCCCGACGGCATGGGGGGGGGCCAACGTCCTGACTTTC.

This clonotype was counted only a few times. The rearrangement links TRBV10-3 to TRBJ1-1, with a tentative D call TRBD1 (6 bases). Germline V CDR1 and CDR2: ENHRY, SYGVKD. The V end was cut by 8 bases, the J end by 1 base, with 14 bases between. The CDR3 sequence is 14 residues long. The CDR3: CAIGDTRRNTEAFF. The CDR3 nucleotides read TGTGCCATCGGGGACACCCGGCGGAACACTGAAGCTTTCTTT.

This clonotype was detected many times. This rearrangement joins TRBV5-1 to TRBJ1-1, with D perhaps matching TRBD1 (6 bases). The CDR3 has 13 residues. Trimming stripped 6 bases from V and 2 bases from J, with 11 bases between. Germline V gene lookup returns CDR1 SGHRS and CDR2 YFSETQ. The CDR3 bases are TGCGCCAGCATGAGACAGGCCAACACTGAAGCTTTCTTT. It encodes CASMRQANTEAFF. The full variable domain, in which reference TRBV5-1 and TRBJ1-1 provide the parts outside the CDR3, is KAGVTQTPRYLIKTRGQQVTLSCSPISGHRSVSWYQQTPGQGLQFLFEYFSETQRNKGNFPGRFSGRQFSNSRSEMNVSTLELGDSALYLCASMRQANTEAFFGQGTRLTVV.

This clonotype was seen more than once but under ten times. The genes are TRBV4-2 and TRBJ2-1; D may be TRBD2 (7 bases). The length of the CDR3 is 17 residues. Germline loops: CDR1 LGHNA, CDR2 YNFKEQ. V gave up 4 bases and J gave up 0 bases, with 16 bases separating them. In DNA, the CDR3 is TGTGCCAGCAGCCGTTTGGGCGGGGGCACCTCCTACAATGAGCAGTTCTTC. Its protein product is CASSRLGGGTSYNEQFF.

This clonotype came up many times. This chain joins TRBV4-1 and TRBJ1-6, with D perhaps matching TRBD1 (5 bases). Looked up from germline, CDR1 is MGHRA and CDR2 is YSYEKL. V was clipped by 1 base and J by 7 bases, with 14 bases between them. The CDR3 runs 16 residues. CDR3 protein: CASSQAGPGLNSPLHF. The CDR3 DNA is TGCGCCAGCAGCCAAGCGGGACCGGGACTCAATTCACCCCTCCACTTT.

In its sample, this clonotype was seen many times. V gene TRBV5-4 combines with J gene TRBJ2-1, with TRBD2 as a possible D gene (7 bases). The CDR3 has 15 amino acids. Trimming cost V 4 bases and J 10 bases, with 21 bases left between them. Germline V CDR1 and CDR2: SGHNT, YYREEE (reference sequence). CDR3 protein: CASSKPPGRGTEQFF. In nucleotides, the CDR3 is TGTGCCAGCAGCAAACCCCCAGGGAGGGGGACAGAGCAGTTCTTC.

This chain joins TRBV9 and TRBJ2-2; D is undetermined. CDR3 length: 13 residues. Trimming pared 4 bases from V and 4 bases from J, leaving 8 bases between. Germline V gene data show CDR1 as SGDLS and CDR2 as YYNGEE. The CDR3 reads CASSSWITGELFF. The CDR3 DNA sequence: TGTGCCAGCAGCTCCTGGATCACCGGGGAGCTGTTTTTT.

The chain employs TRBV20-1 and TRBJ1-6; no reliable D call. Deletions cut 1 base from V and 10 bases from J, with 11 bases between. There are 13 residues in the CDR3. Germline CDR1 and CDR2: DFQATT and SNEGSKA (reference sequence). CDR3 nucleotides: TGCAGTGCTAGAGGGGGAGCGGCGTCACCCCTCCACTTT. Amino acid sequence: CSARGGAASPLHF.